This is a list of T cell receptor beta chains from one sample in a study of CD8+CD57+ T cells in acquired aplastic anemia. TCRdb processed the reads anew with MiXCR; each CDR3 protein has one entry. The sample records some 68,000 distinct CDR3 sequences, 45% to 60% being singletons. The sample comprised sorted CD4+, CD8+, or CD8+CD57+ T cells (not recorded which) from PBMCs. The receptors come from a human donor in good health, serving as a control. Both conserved end residues are trimmed from each CDR3. The size field is filled for only some rows; it gives once, few, many or a size class.

size,V,J,CDR3
-,TRBV25-1,TRBJ1-2,ASSEEKGFSYGYT
-,TRBV25-1,TRBJ2-3,ASSWTSGRNTDTQY
-,TRBV19,TRBJ2-5,ASSIVYGGKTQY
-,TRBV5-4,TRBJ1-2,ASARDTGDYGYT
-,TRBV3-1,TRBJ1-1,ASMHQGSGTEAF
many,TRBV27,TRBJ2-7,ASSLRGGTGGYEQY
many,TRBV27,TRBJ2-7,ASSSRSRGGEQY
-,TRBV9,TRBJ1-1,ASSPSSGGGTEAF
few,TRBV15,TRBJ2-5,ATSRSGQGETQY
-,TRBV15,TRBJ2-7,ATSRGSSVGEQY
-,TRBV14,TRBJ1-2,ASSQSDRAVSLYT
once,TRBV2,TRBJ1-4,ASLNRGGEKLF
many,TRBV7-9,TRBJ1-4,ASSLSRQGGEKLF